Below, 25 T cell receptor beta chains from the same sample are listed, as sequenced in a study of vaccination effects on CD4 cells after COVID-19. Profiled with immunoSEQ multiplex PCR; TCRdb holds only in-frame clones, not every one. The profile shows approximately 74,000 clones, roughly 75% of them singletons. Subsequent to a culture period of more than 9 days, CD4+ T cells were isolated. Two-dose vaccination with either BNT162b2 or mRNA-1273 was given to the participants. Antigen specificity for these receptors is unknown. The sequencing used CD4+ T cells from PBMCs cultured without peptide, collected after COVID-19 vaccination. The receptor source for this set is a human donor who received a COVID-19 vaccine.

The V call is TRBV30, the J call TRBJ2-1, with D unresolved. The CDR3 has 11 residues. V was pared by 1 base and J by 6 bases, with 4 bases between. Per germline, CDR1 GTSNPN and CDR2 SVGIG (reference sequence). The chain's CDR3 is CAWSEGNEQFF. CDR3 nucleotide sequence: TGTGCCTGGAGTGAGGGCAATGAGCAGTTCTTC.

The chain couples TRBV2 to TRBJ1-4, with 9 bases matching TRBD1. V trimming: 5 bases; J trimming: 5 bases; junction bases outside the gene matches: 3. The CDR3 runs to 14 residues. Germline CDR1 and CDR2: SNHLY and FYNNEI. This chain's CDR3 is CASSRQGVNEKLFF. In nucleotides, the CDR3 is TGTGCCAGCAGTAGACAGGGGGTAAATGAAAAACTGTTTTTT. Full variable domain (rest looked up from reference TRBV2 and TRBJ1-4): EPEVTQTPSHQVTQMGQEVILRCVPISNHLYFYWYRQILGQKVEFLVSFYNNEISEKSEIFDDQFSVERPDGSNFTLKIRSTKLEDSAMYFCASSRQGVNEKLFFGSGTQLSVL.

This chain uses TRBV19 with TRBJ1-6, with unresolved D. Germline V CDR1 and CDR2: LNHDA, SQIVND (reference sequence). This CDR3 comprises 13 residues. V was shortened by 5 bases and J by 9 bases, with 11 bases between the two germline ends. The CDR3 bases are TGTGCCAGTAGTCCCCGGGGTTCTTCACCCCTCCACTTT. Translating gives CASSPRGSSPLHF.

The chain couples TRBV19 to TRBJ1-5; no definite D call. Germline assignment: CDR1 LNHDA and CDR2 SQIVND (reference sequence). The CDR3 runs to 13 residues. Trimming left V 3 bases short and J 3 bases short, with 6 bases between. The CDR3 region is CASSMGNNQPQHF. The CDR3 DNA sequence: TGTGCCAGTAGTATGGGGAACAATCAGCCCCAGCATTTT. Variable domain in full (rest from reference TRBV19 and TRBJ1-5): DGGITQSPKYLFRKEGQNVTLSCEQNLNHDAMYWYRQDPGQGLRLIYYSQIVNDFQKGDIAEGYSVSREKKESFPLTVTSAQKNPTAFYLCASSMGNNQPQHFGDGTRLSIL.

The chain has TRBV29-1 and TRBJ2-7, with TRBD1 identical over 9 bases. V lost 8 bases and J lost 3; bases outside the gene matches: 5. CDR3 size: 12 residues. CDR1 and CDR2 from the germline V gene are SQVTM and ANQGSEA. CDR3 region: CSIMTGGYEQYV. The CDR3 nucleotides are TGCAGCATAATGACAGGGGGCTACGAGCAGTACGTC.

Only one count was recorded for this clone. The chain links TRBV9 to TRBJ2-7; the D gene is possibly TRBD2 (6 bases). The CDR3 covers 16 residues. V lost 4 bases and J 1 base, leaving 18 bases between the germline ends. CDR1 and CDR2 (germline): SGDLS, YYNGEE. CDR3 in amino acids: CASSTRPRGSSYEQYV. The DNA of the CDR3 is TGTGCCAGCAGCACTCGCCCCCGGGGGTCATCCTACGAGCAGTACGTC.

This clone was counted only a few times. The chain uses TRBV19 and TRBJ2-1; D is perhaps TRBD2 (6 bases). V was pared by 7 bases and J by 6 bases, with 16 bases between. The germline V gene encodes CDR1 LNHDA and CDR2 SQIVND (reference sequence). The CDR3 is made up of 14 amino acids. The CDR3 spells CASMRRGSLNEQFF. The CDR3 nucleotides are TGTGCCAGTATGCGGCGGGGTTCCCTCAATGAGCAGTTCTTC. The full variable domain, its missing parts supplied by reference TRBV19 and TRBJ2-1, is DGGITQSPKYLFRKEGQNVTLSCEQNLNHDAMYWYRQDPGQGLRLIYYSQIVNDFQKGDIAEGYSVSREKKESFPLTVTSAQKNPTAFYLCASMRRGSLNEQFFGPGTRLTVL.

The J gene is TRBJ2-7, the V gene TRBV12-3 or TRBV12-4, with D perhaps given as TRBD1 or TRBD2 (5 bases each). The CDR3 has 12 residues. V lost 11 bases, J lost 1 base, and 12 bases lay in between. The CDR3 region has the DNA TGTGCCGTAAGGGACGGGTCCTACGAGCAGTACGTC. This codes for CAVRDGSYEQYV.

The V and J genes are TRBV28 and TRBJ2-7; D remains ambiguous. CDR3 length: 14 amino acids. Germline assignment: CDR1 MDHEN and CDR2 SYDVKM. With 4 bases removed from V and 4 bases from J, the gap between germline ends came to 14 bases. DNA of the CDR3: TGTGCCAGCAGTTCCCGGAGTGGCGGATACGAGCAGTACGTC. Protein product: CASSSRSGGYEQYV.

V usage is TRBV7-3 and J usage is TRBJ1-1; a possible D gene is TRBD1 (6 bases). Germline V gene data show CDR1 as SGHTA and CDR2 as FQGTGA. V lost 2 bases and J 1 base, leaving 11 bases between the germline ends. This CDR3 has 15 amino acids. As DNA, the CDR3 is TGTGCCAGCAGCTTAGCTGCGACAGGGAACACTGAAGCTTTCTTT. Translation: CASSLAATGNTEAFF. Complete variable domain (other parts from reference TRBV7-3 and TRBJ1-1): GAGVSQTPSNKVTEKGKYVELRCDPISGHTALYWYRQSLGQGPEFLIYFQGTGAADDSGLPNDRFFAVRPEGSVSTLKIQRTERGDSAVYLCASSLAATGNTEAFFGQGTRLTVV.

This clone was picked up one time. V gene TRBV2 combines with J gene TRBJ1-2; D uncertain. The V end lost 1 base, the J end lost 2 bases, and 8 bases lay between the germline ends. The CDR3 covers 14 residues. Germline values: CDR1 SNHLY, CDR2 FYNNEI. CDR3 bases: TGTGCCAGCAGTGAAGGAGACGGGAACTATGGCTACACCTTC. Its translation is CASSEGDGNYGYTF.

This chain links TRBV4-2 with TRBJ2-3; no clear D. The V end was cut by 5 bases, the J end by 11 bases, with 17 bases between. This CDR3 comprises 13 residues. CDR1 and CDR2 from the germline V gene are LGHNA and YNFKEQ. The CDR3 protein is CASSATTQIKQYF. The CDR3 DNA reads as TGTGCCAGCAGCGCAACTACCCAGATAAAGCAGTATTTT.

V and J are TRBV28 and TRBJ2-2; 8 nucleotides match TRBD1. V was pared by 2 bases and J by 5 bases, with 7 bases of the junction left unmatched. The germline V gene encodes CDR1 MDHEN and CDR2 SYDVKM. This CDR3 spans 16 amino acids. The CDR3: CASSLGGTGWTGELFF. For the CDR3, the DNA is TGTGCCAGCAGTTTAGGGGGGACAGGATGGACCGGGGAGCTGTTTTTT.

The V gene is TRBV2, the J gene TRBJ1-1, with 7 bases identical to TRBD1. CDR3 length equals 15 residues. Germline CDR1 reads SNHLY; CDR2 reads FYNNEI. J was trimmed by 1 base and V by 4 bases; bases with no gene match: 6. In DNA, the CDR3 is TGTGCCAGCAGTGCGACCGGGACAGAGAACACTGAAGCTTTCTTT. Its protein is CASSATGTENTEAFF.

The genes are TRBV15 and TRBJ2-7; the D gene is possibly TRBD1 (6 bases). V dropped 4 bases and J dropped 4 bases, with 17 bases sitting between them. Germline-derived CDR1 and CDR2 are LNHNV and YYDKDF (reference sequence). The CDR3 extends over 15 amino acids. In nucleotides, the CDR3 is TGTGCCACCAGCAAACCTGGCAGGGGCTTATACGAGCAGTACGTC. Amino acid sequence: CATSKPGRGLYEQYV.

The gene calls are TRBV19 and TRBJ2-1; the match to TRBD2 covers 7 bases. V was pared by 0 bases and J by 5 bases, with 7 bases of the junction left unmatched. The CDR3 has 16 residues. CDR1 and CDR2 (germline): LNHDA, SQIVND (reference sequence). DNA for the CDR3: TGTGCCAGTAGTATAGAAAGTGGGACTAACCACAATGAGCAGTTCTTC. This gives the protein CASSIESGTNHNEQFF.

The table lists this clone with a count of one. This chain joins TRBV15 and TRBJ1-2; no definite D call. The CDR3 consists of 15 residues. Trimming pared 2 bases from V and 2 bases from J, leaving 12 bases between. The germline gives CDR1 LNHNV, CDR2 YYDKDF (reference sequence). CDR3 sequence reads: CATSRLRGRNYGYTF. In DNA form, the CDR3 reads TGTGCCACCAGCAGACTCCGAGGAAGGAACTATGGCTACACCTTC.

The CDR3 coding sequence is TGTGCCAGCAGCCCCGAGACGGGTGGTGAAGCTTTCTTT. Translating it yields CASSPETGGEAFF. The gene calls are TRBV6-6 and TRBJ1-1; no clear D. The V gene's germline CDR1 is MNHNY and CDR2 SVGAGI (reference sequence). The V end lost 6 bases, the J end lost 7 bases, and 15 bases lay between the germline ends. The CDR3 loop spans 13 amino acids.

The chain joins TRBV7-9 to TRBJ2-5; D gene uncertain. The germline V gene encodes CDR1 SEHNR and CDR2 FQNEAQ (reference sequence). Trimming removed 4 bases from V and 3 bases from J, with 3 bases in between. The CDR3 totals 11 residues. The CDR3 here is CASSSKETQYF. In DNA form, the CDR3 reads TGTGCCAGCAGCTCTAAAGAGACCCAGTACTTC.

This chain joins TRBV6-6 and TRBJ2-1; TRBD2 matches 10 bases. Germline V gene data show CDR1 as MNHNY and CDR2 as SVGAGI (reference sequence). This CDR3 contains 14 residues. V was clipped by 6 bases and J by 6 bases; unmatched bases: 5. CDR3 coding DNA: TGTGCCAGCAGCAGACTAGCGGGTGGCAATGAGCAGTTCTTC. Translation: CASSRLAGGNEQFF.

This clone was detected once. The chain combines TRBV2 with TRBJ2-3; 8 bases agree with TRBD1. V lost 3 bases, J lost 5 bases, and 7 bases stayed unmatched. The CDR3 runs to 15 residues. The germline V gene encodes CDR1 SNHLY and CDR2 FYNNEI. CDR3 sequence reads: CASSDRQGAIDTQYF. CDR3 coding DNA: TGTGCCAGCAGTGATAGGCAGGGGGCAATAGATACGCAGTATTTT.

The chain joins TRBV7-2 to TRBJ2-3; 7 positions agree with TRBD2. V dropped 5 bases and J dropped 3; count of bases not matched to a gene: 11. Germline V CDR1 and CDR2: SGHTA, FQGNSA. This CDR3 contains 16 residues. In DNA form, the CDR3 reads TGTGCCAGCAGCCCCCTGCTTCTAGCGGTGACAGATACGCAGTATTTT. This encodes CASSPLLLAVTDTQYF.

This chain uses TRBV3-1 (or the pseudogene TRBV3-2) with TRBJ2-7; weak D call: TRBD2 (6 bases). The V end was cut by 8 bases, the J end by 6 bases, with 17 bases between. The CDR3 totals 13 residues. Germline V gene sequence: CDR1 LGHDT, CDR2 YNNKEL (reference sequence). The CDR3 protein is CASGTGLGAEQYV. The CDR3 DNA reads TGTGCCAGCGGGACTGGGCTAGGCGCCGAGCAGTACGTC.

This rearrangement joins TRBV5-1 to TRBJ2-1; 8 bases match TRBD2. Losses at the gene ends were 10 bases for V and 4 bases for J; bases not matched to a gene: 7. Per the germline V gene, CDR1 is SGHRS and CDR2 is YFSETQ. The CDR3 is 13 amino acids. The CDR3 coding sequence is TGCGCCTTATCGGGGGGGGAGTACAATGAGCAGTTCTTC. Translation gives CALSGGEYNEQFF.

This clone was found once. The chain uses TRBV5-1 and TRBJ2-1; 10 bases are shared with TRBD2. The J segment lost 8 bases and the V segment lost 0 bases, leaving 8 bases of the junction unmatched. From germline, CDR1 is SGHRS and CDR2 YFSETQ. The length of the CDR3 is 16 residues. This CDR3 is CASSLARSGGADEQFF. CDR3 nucleotide sequence: TGCGCCAGCAGCTTGGCCAGGAGCGGGGGGGCCGATGAGCAGTTCTTC.